These 2 T cell receptor beta chains originate from one sample sequenced in a study of cytomegalovirus exposure and HLA in healthy donors. Amplification used 60 Vbeta primers and 13 Jbeta primers. The table came from immunoSEQ multiplex PCR; TCRdb's copy has only in-frame clones and leaves some out. The table lists under 65,000 clones, 82% of them singletons, with approximately 3% in the top ten. Source material: PBMCs. The receptors here all came from a woman younger than 30 in good health and CMV-seronegative.

This clone has more than one count but fewer than ten. J is TRBJ1-3 and V is TRBV27; 9 nucleotides line up with TRBD1. CDR1 MNHEY and CDR2 SMNVEV come from the germline V gene (reference sequence). The CDR3 length is 13 residues. Losses at the gene ends were 10 bases for V and 2 bases for J; bases not matched to a gene: 3. In DNA, the CDR3 is TGTGCCACAAGGACAGGGGCTGGAAACACCATATATTTT. Its translation: CATRTGAGNTIYF.

The gene calls are TRBV5-6 and TRBJ2-1; TRBD2 is a possible D gene (6 bases). Germline V gene data show CDR1 as SGHDT and CDR2 as YYEEEE. The CDR3 sequence is 16 residues long. V gave up 0 bases and J gave up 0 bases, with 10 bases separating them. The DNA of the CDR3 is TGTGCCAGCAGCTTGGCGGGAGAGAGCTCCTACAATGAGCAGTTCTTC. Amino acids: CASSLAGESSYNEQFF.